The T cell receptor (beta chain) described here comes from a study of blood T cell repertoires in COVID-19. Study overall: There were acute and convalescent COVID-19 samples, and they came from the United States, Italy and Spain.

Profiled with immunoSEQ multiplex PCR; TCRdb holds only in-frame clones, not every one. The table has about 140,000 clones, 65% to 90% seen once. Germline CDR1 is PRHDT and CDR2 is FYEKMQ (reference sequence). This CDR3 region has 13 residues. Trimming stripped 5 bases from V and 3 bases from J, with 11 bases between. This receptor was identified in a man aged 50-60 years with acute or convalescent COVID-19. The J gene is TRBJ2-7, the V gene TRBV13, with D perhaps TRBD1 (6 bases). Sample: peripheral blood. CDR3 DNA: TGTGCCAGCAGCCTACAGGGAAACTACGAGCAGTACTTC. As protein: CASSLQGNYEQYF.